The 31 T cell receptor beta chains given below trace back to one sample, sequenced in a study of beta chain features in type 1 diabetes. All of the isolated RNA was reverse transcribed, so expressed TCRB transcripts were sequenced. Generated by immunoSEQ multiplex PCR, the TCRdb table keeps only in-frame clones and is missing some. The profile covers 300,000 to 350,000 clones, with roughly 13% appearing a single time and about 0.015% taken by the ten largest. Findings of the study overall: Type 1 diabetes patients had moderately but significantly shorter TCRB CDR3s in all four CD4+ subsets.

For these receptors, no antigen is known. Sequencing was performed on naive CD4+ T cells from blood. All receptors derive from a woman aged 18-35 years with type 1 diabetes.

This chain uses TRBV28 with TRBJ2-7, with 8 bases matching TRBD2. Germline loops: CDR1 MDHEN, CDR2 SYDVKM. The V segment lost 2 bases and the J segment 12 bases; nucleotides outside the gene matches: 9. The CDR3 is 13 amino acids. The CDR3 DNA reads as TGTGCCAGCAGTTTACCGACCGGACTAGCCCGGTACTTC. It translates to CASSLPTGLARYF. Using reference TRBV28 and TRBJ2-7 for the parts outside the CDR3, the full variable domain is DVKVTQSSRYLVKRTGEKVFLECVQDMDHENMFWYRQDPGLGLRLIYFSYDVKMKEKGDIPEGYSVSREKKERFSLILESASTNQTSMYLCASSLPTGLARYFGPGTRLTVT.

This clone has more than one count but fewer than ten. The chain joins TRBV2 to TRBJ1-5; 8 nucleotides match TRBD1. The trim removed 5 bases at V and 5 bases at J, leaving 8 bases unmatched. The CDR3 has 15 residues. The germline V gene encodes CDR1 SNHLY and CDR2 FYNNEI. CDR3 protein: CASSQRTGPDQPQHF. The CDR3, as DNA: TGTGCCAGCAGTCAAAGGACAGGGCCTGATCAGCCCCAGCATTTT.

This chain uses TRBV18 with TRBJ2-4, with 7 bases aligning to TRBD1. The V segment lost 2 bases and the J segment 14 bases; nucleotides outside the gene matches: 6. Germline-derived CDR1 and CDR2 are KGHSH and LQKENI. This CDR3 is 12 amino acids long. The CDR3 sequence is CASSPSRDREYF. Written as DNA, the CDR3 is TGTGCCAGCTCACCAAGCCGGGACAGAGAGTACTTC.

J is TRBJ2-3 and V is TRBV18, with 10 bases matching TRBD2. Germline assignment: CDR1 KGHSH and CDR2 LQKENI. The CDR3 runs to 17 residues. Losses at the gene ends were 2 bases for V and 4 bases for J; bases not matched to a gene: 9. CDR3 residues: CASSPGTSDNGADTQYF. CDR3 DNA: TGTGCCAGCTCACCAGGGACTAGCGACAACGGCGCAGATACGCAGTATTTT.

The sample holds a few counts of this clone. The V and J genes are TRBV10-3 and TRBJ1-2; 8 bases agree with TRBD1. The CDR3 extends over 14 amino acids. V lost 6 bases, J lost 3 bases, and 6 bases stayed unmatched. The germline CDR1 and CDR2 sequences are ENHRY and SYGVKD. The CDR3 DNA reads TGTGCCATCAGGGACAGGGAGAAGTACTATGGCTACACCTTC. Translation: CAIRDREKYYGYTF.

The sample holds a few counts of this clone. J is TRBJ2-1 and V is TRBV5-4; no clear D. The CDR3 runs to 12 residues. V lost 3 bases to trimming and J lost 11 bases, with 12 bases between them. Looked up from germline, CDR1 is SGHNT and CDR2 is YYREEE (reference sequence). The DNA of the CDR3 is TGTGCCAGCAGCTGGTCAGGTCCCCAGCAGTTCTTC. Its translation: CASSWSGPQQFF. The whole variable domain, filled in from reference TRBV5-4 and TRBJ2-1, reads ETGVTQSPTHLIKTRGQQVTLRCSSQSGHNTVSWYQQALGQGPQFIFQYYREEENGRGNFPPRFSGLQFPNYSSELNVNALELDDSALYLCASSWSGPQQFFGPGTRLTVL.

The gene calls are TRBV19 and TRBJ2-4; 7 bases align to TRBD2. Germline CDR1 LNHDA, CDR2 SQIVND (reference sequence). There are 17 residues in the CDR3. Trimming at V came to 4 bases and at J to 0 bases, leaving 9 bases not matched to a gene. CDR3 sequence (DNA): TGTGCCAGTAGTACCCCTCGGGACTACCTAGCCAAAAACATTCAGTACTTC. This codes for CASSTPRDYLAKNIQYF.

The V and J genes are TRBV5-1 and TRBJ2-1; possibly TRBD1 for D (6 bases). In germline, CDR1 is SGHRS, CDR2 YFSETQ. The CDR3 sequence is 15 residues long. Trimming pared 6 bases from V and 0 bases from J, leaving 13 bases between. The CDR3 sequence: CASIRTESSYNEQFF. CDR3 in DNA: TGCGCCAGCATTCGGACAGAGAGCTCCTACAATGAGCAGTTCTTC.

Notes on this clone: The sample contains more than one DNA sequence encoding this CDR3. This rearrangement joins TRBV30 to TRBJ1-2; D unresolved. V lost 3 bases, J lost 8 bases, and 13 bases lay in between. In germline, CDR1 is GTSNPN, CDR2 SVGIG (reference sequence). The CDR3 sequence is 12 residues long. CDR3 nucleotides: TGTGCCTGGAGCCTTGGAGCGGGCGGCTACACCTTC. It encodes CAWSLGAGGYTF.

The rearrangement uses TRBV4-2 and TRBJ2-3; D is uncertain. The CDR3 covers 17 residues. With 0 bases removed from V and 0 bases from J, the gap between germline ends came to 13 bases. Germline CDR1 is LGHNA and CDR2 is YNFKEQ. The CDR3 DNA reads as TGTGCCAGCAGCCAAGATATGGCAGGCCACAGCACAGATACGCAGTATTTT. It translates to CASSQDMAGHSTDTQYF.

This clone was found a few times. CDR3 amino acids: CASSGQGLNEKLFF. The CDR3 coding sequence is TGTGCCAGCAGCGGACAGGGACTTAATGAAAAACTGTTTTTT. The chain combines TRBV2 with TRBJ1-4; 8 bases are a match to TRBD1. The V gene's germline CDR1 is SNHLY and CDR2 FYNNEI. The CDR3 has 14 residues. Germline trimming cut 6 bases from V and 4 bases from J; bases unmatched to any gene: 4.

V gene TRBV11-3 combines with J gene TRBJ2-1, with 12 positions matching TRBD2. CDR3 length equals 19 residues. Germline CDR1 SGHNT, CDR2 YENEEA. J gave up 8 bases and V 1 base, and 15 bases lay outside the gene matches. CDR3 loop: CASSLVSASGRAFVDEQFF. CDR3 in DNA: TGTGCCAGCAGCTTAGTTTCTGCTAGCGGGAGGGCTTTCGTCGATGAGCAGTTCTTC.

This clone was recorded a few times. V and J are TRBV5-6 and TRBJ2-7, with 9 bases that match TRBD1. The CDR3 sequence is 16 residues long. The V gene end was trimmed by 4 bases and the J gene end by 7 bases; junction bases not matched to a gene: 15. The germline CDR1 and CDR2 sequences are SGHDT and YYEEEE. The CDR3 loop is CASSDPTGTGLKEQYV. Here the CDR3 DNA reads TGTGCCAGCAGCGACCCCACCGGGACAGGGTTGAAGGAGCAGTACGTC.

CDR3 loop: CASSLWAVPNEQFF. CDR3 DNA: TGTGCCAGCAGTTTATGGGCAGTTCCTAATGAGCAGTTCTTC. The genes are TRBV27 and TRBJ2-1; no definite D call. Germline lookup yields CDR1 MNHEY and CDR2 SMNVEV (reference sequence). The germline V and J ends were trimmed by 1 base and 7 bases, with 11 bases remaining between them. The CDR3 sequence is 14 residues long.

The V gene is TRBV7-2, the J gene TRBJ2-7; tentatively, D is TRBD1 (6 bases). The V gene lost 2 bases and the J gene lost 6 bases, with 11 bases spanning the gap. In germline, CDR1 is SGHTA, CDR2 FQGNSA. This CDR3 has 13 residues. The CDR3 protein is CASSLLAGVEQYV. In nucleotides, the CDR3 is TGTGCCAGCAGCTTATTAGCAGGGGTCGAGCAGTACGTC.

This clone was picked up a small number of times. The chain combines TRBV4-1 with TRBJ2-1, with 13 nucleotides matching TRBD2. The J segment lost 8 bases and the V segment lost 4 bases, leaving 8 bases of the junction unmatched. Per the germline V gene, CDR1 is MGHRA and CDR2 is YSYEKL. There are 16 residues in the CDR3. The CDR3 DNA is TGCGCCAGCAGCCTCCGACTAGCGGGAGGAGCGGATGAGCAGTTCTTC. It specifies CASSLRLAGGADEQFF.

This clone was observed a few times. The chain combines TRBV9 with TRBJ1-2; D not certain. V was pared by 1 base and J by 8 bases, with 12 bases between. Germline CDR1 reads SGDLS; CDR2 reads YYNGEE. The length of the CDR3 is 13 residues. The CDR3 sequence: CASSVSPIGGYTF. Here the CDR3 DNA reads TGTGCCAGCAGCGTATCTCCAATTGGCGGCTACACCTTC.

This clone was detected only a few times. The V and J genes are TRBV2 and TRBJ1-2; TRBD1 agrees at 9 bases. In germline, CDR1 is SNHLY, CDR2 FYNNEI. V lost 5 bases and J lost 8; bases outside the gene matches: 12. The CDR3 totals 15 residues. CDR3 residues: CASSTGGRPSGGYTF. Written as DNA, the CDR3 is TGTGCCAGCAGTACAGGGGGCCGACCTTCGGGCGGCTACACCTTC.

This chain connects TRBV15 to TRBJ2-2; D gene ambiguous. Per germline, CDR1 LNHNV and CDR2 YYDKDF (reference sequence). V was shortened by 6 bases and J by 2 bases, with 10 bases between the two germline ends. The CDR3 totals 14 residues. For the CDR3, the DNA is TGTGCCACCAGAGCCGGGTCTAACACCGGGGAGCTGTTTTTT. Encoded protein: CATRAGSNTGELFF.

The chain combines TRBV6-6 with TRBJ1-2, with D hard to call. The CDR3 length is 14 residues. Trimming took off 5 bases at V and 2 bases at J, with 12 bases between the two ends. Germline values: CDR1 MNHNY, CDR2 SVGAGI (reference sequence). The CDR3 loop is CASSTPTANYGYTF. The CDR3 DNA follows: TGTGCCAGCAGTACCCCTACAGCCAACTATGGCTACACCTTC.

The table lists this clone with a few counts. The gene calls are TRBV7-9 and TRBJ2-7; TRBD2 matches at 8 bases. Per germline, CDR1 SEHNR and CDR2 FQNEAQ (reference sequence). Trimming at V came to 5 bases and at J to 5 bases, leaving 14 bases not matched to a gene. The CDR3 extends over 16 amino acids. The CDR3 here is CASSGPSGLAADEQYV. The CDR3 DNA reads TGTGCCAGCAGCGGCCCTTCAGGACTAGCTGCCGACGAGCAGTACGTC.

The sample holds a few counts of this clone. The chain joins TRBV7-8 to TRBJ2-3, with 9 bases aligning to TRBD2. The CDR3 totals 16 residues. Per the germline V gene, CDR1 is SGHVS and CDR2 is FQNEAQ. The junction had 12 bases not matched to a gene; V was cut back by 3 bases and J by 8 bases. The CDR3: CASSFASSAGGGTQYF. The CDR3 DNA reads TGTGCCAGCAGCTTTGCCTCTAGCGCGGGGGGGGGTACGCAGTATTTT.

This clone was counted only a few times. J is TRBJ1-2 and V is TRBV25-1; D is perhaps TRBD1 (5 bases). This CDR3 spans 14 amino acids. From germline, CDR1 is MGHDK and CDR2 SYGVNS. V gave up 4 bases and J gave up 6 bases, with 15 bases separating them. The CDR3 DNA is TGTGCCAGCAGTGCCCCACAGGAGTTCAATGGCTACACCTTC. Translation: CASSAPQEFNGYTF.

This clone turned up a few times. The V call is TRBV7-2, the J call TRBJ1-2; 7 nucleotides align to TRBD1. This CDR3 spans 14 amino acids. V lost 5 bases, J lost 0 bases, and 3 bases stayed unmatched. Germline CDR1 reads SGHTA; CDR2 reads FQGNSA. CDR3: CASSPDRANYGYTF. For the CDR3, the DNA is TGTGCCAGCAGCCCAGACAGGGCTAACTATGGCTACACCTTC. Full variable domain (missing parts from reference TRBV7-2 and TRBJ1-2): GAGVSQSPSNKVTEKGKDVELRCDPISGHTALYWYRQSLGQGLEFLIYFQGNSAPDKSGLPSDRFSAERTGGSVSTLTIQRTQQEDSAVYLCASSPDRANYGYTFGSGTRLTVV.

This clone was found a few times. V and J are TRBV19 and TRBJ1-1; D possibly corresponds to TRBD1 (5 bases). CDR1 and CDR2 (germline): LNHDA, SQIVND (reference sequence). The CDR3 loop spans 14 amino acids. The V and J ends lost 5 bases and 3 bases respectively, with 13 bases between them. CDR3 amino acids: CASSSTQGYTEAFF. CDR3 in DNA: TGTGCCAGTAGTTCAACCCAGGGTTACACTGAAGCTTTCTTT.

This clone was counted a few times. V and J are TRBV6-6 and TRBJ1-2, with TRBD1 matching over 7 bases. CDR3 size: 14 residues. From germline, CDR1 is MNHNY and CDR2 SVGAGI (reference sequence). V gave up 6 bases and J gave up 4 bases; unmatched junction bases: 8. The chain's CDR3 is CASSPRDRPYGYTF. CDR3 nucleotide sequence: TGTGCCAGCAGCCCTCGGGACAGACCCTATGGCTACACCTTC.

The rearrangement uses TRBV11-2 and TRBJ2-1; D unresolved. Germline assignment: CDR1 SGHAT and CDR2 FQNNGV. This CDR3 is 13 amino acids long. Trimming left V 1 base short and J 4 bases short, with 5 bases between. CDR3 nucleotides: TGTGCCAGCAGCTTAGCGGGTTACAATGAGCAGTTCTTC. Protein sequence: CASSLAGYNEQFF.

DNA of the CDR3: TGTGCCAGCTCACCTCGGCAGGATACCTACGAGCAGTACGTC. Protein sequence: CASSPRQDTYEQYV. The chain combines TRBV18 with TRBJ2-7; D ambiguous. This CDR3 spans 14 amino acids. The V gene's germline CDR1 is KGHSH and CDR2 LQKENI. Trimming left V 3 bases short and J 2 bases short, with 11 bases between.

CDR3 sequence (DNA): TGTGCCAGGAACAGGGGGCCGGGAGAAAAACTGTTTTTT. It specifies CARNRGPGEKLFF. The J gene is TRBJ1-4, the V gene TRBV2; 9 bases line up with TRBD1. The germline V gene encodes CDR1 SNHLY and CDR2 FYNNEI. The CDR3 totals 13 residues. The V and J ends lost 9 bases and 8 bases, in that order; junction bases with no gene match: 7.

V is TRBV9 and J is TRBJ2-3; 9 bases match TRBD2. V shed 3 bases and J 2 bases; nucleotides not matched to a gene: 10. The CDR3 length is 17 residues. Germline CDR1 SGDLS, CDR2 YYNGEE. CDR3 coding DNA: TGTGCCAGCAGCGCGAGTAGCGGGAGAGCCTACACAGATACGCAGTATTTT. It translates to CASSASSGRAYTDTQYF.

The chain joins TRBV2 to TRBJ2-3; 10 bases align to TRBD1. This CDR3 has 15 residues. After removal of 8 bases from V and 0 bases from J, the junction contained 5 bases not matched to a gene. CDR1 SNHLY and CDR2 FYNNEI come from the germline V gene. The CDR3 protein is CASRDRGSSTDTQYF. The CDR3 coding sequence is TGTGCCAGCCGGGACAGGGGTTCTAGCACAGATACGCAGTATTTT.